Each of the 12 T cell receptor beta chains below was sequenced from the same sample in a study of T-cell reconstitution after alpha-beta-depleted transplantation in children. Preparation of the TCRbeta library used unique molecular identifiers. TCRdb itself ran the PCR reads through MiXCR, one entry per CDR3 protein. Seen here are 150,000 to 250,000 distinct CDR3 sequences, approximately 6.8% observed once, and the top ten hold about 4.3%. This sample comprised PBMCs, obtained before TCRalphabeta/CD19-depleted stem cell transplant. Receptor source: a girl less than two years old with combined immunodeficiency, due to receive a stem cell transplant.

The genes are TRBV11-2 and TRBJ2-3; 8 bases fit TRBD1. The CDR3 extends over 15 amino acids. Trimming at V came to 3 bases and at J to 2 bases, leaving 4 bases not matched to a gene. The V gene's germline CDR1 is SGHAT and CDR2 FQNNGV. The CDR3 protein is CASSFDRGYTDTQYF. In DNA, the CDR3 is TGTGCCAGCAGCTTCGACAGGGGATACACAGATACGCAGTATTTT.

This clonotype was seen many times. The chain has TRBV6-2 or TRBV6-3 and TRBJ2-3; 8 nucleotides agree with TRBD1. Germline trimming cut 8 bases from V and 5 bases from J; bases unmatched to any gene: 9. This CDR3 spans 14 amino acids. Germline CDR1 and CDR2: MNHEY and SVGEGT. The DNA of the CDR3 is TGTGCCAGCCGCCAAGGACAGGGATTAGATACGCAGTATTTT. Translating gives CASRQGQGLDTQYF.

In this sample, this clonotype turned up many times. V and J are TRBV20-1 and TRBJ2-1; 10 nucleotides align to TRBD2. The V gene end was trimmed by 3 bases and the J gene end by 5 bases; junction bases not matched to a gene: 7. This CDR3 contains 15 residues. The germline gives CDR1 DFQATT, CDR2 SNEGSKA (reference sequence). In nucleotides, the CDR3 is TGCAGTGCTAGGTCACTAGCGGGAAGAAACAATGAGCAGTTCTTC. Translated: CSARSLAGRNNEQFF.

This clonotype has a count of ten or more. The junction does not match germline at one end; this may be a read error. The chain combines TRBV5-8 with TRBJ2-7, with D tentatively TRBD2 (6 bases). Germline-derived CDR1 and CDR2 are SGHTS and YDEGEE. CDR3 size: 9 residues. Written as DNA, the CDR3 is TGTGCCAGCAACCCGTGGGGGGACTTC. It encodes CASNPWGDF. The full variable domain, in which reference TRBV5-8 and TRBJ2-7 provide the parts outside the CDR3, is EAGVTQSPTHLIKTRGQQATLRCSPISGHTSVYWYQQALGLGLQFLLWYDEGEERNRGNFPPRFSGRQFPNYSSELNVNALELEDSALYLCASNPWGDFGPGTRLTVT.

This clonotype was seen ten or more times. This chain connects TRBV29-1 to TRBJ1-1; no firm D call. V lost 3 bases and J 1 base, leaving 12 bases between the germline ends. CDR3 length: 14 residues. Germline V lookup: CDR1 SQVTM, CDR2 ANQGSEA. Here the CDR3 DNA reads TGCAGCGTTGAGGTACTCAGCACGAACACTGAAGCTTTCTTT. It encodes CSVEVLSTNTEAFF.

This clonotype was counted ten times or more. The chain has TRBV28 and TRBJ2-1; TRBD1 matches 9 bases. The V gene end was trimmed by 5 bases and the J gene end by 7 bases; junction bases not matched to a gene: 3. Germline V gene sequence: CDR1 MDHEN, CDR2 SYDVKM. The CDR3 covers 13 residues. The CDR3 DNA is TGTGCCAGCAGTCCCGGGACAGGGAATGAGCAGTTCTTC. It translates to CASSPGTGNEQFF. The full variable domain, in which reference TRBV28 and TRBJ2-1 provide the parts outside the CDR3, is DVKVTQSSRYLVKRTGEKVFLECVQDMDHENMFWYRQDPGLGLRLIYFSYDVKMKEKGDIPEGYSVSREKKERFSLILESASTNQTSMYLCASSPGTGNEQFFGPGTRLTVL.

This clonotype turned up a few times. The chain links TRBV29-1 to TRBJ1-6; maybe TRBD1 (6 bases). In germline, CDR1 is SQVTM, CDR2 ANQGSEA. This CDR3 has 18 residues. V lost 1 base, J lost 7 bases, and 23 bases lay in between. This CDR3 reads CSVEGVAGRGLRNSPLHF. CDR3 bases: TGCAGCGTTGAAGGTGTGGCAGGGCGGGGGCTGAGAAATTCACCCCTCCACTTT.

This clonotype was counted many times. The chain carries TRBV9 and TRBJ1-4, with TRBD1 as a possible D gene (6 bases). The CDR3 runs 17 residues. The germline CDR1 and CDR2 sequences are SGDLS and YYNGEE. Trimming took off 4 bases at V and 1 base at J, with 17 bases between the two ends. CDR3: CASSRGWGQETNEKLFF. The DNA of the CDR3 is TGTGCCAGCAGCCGAGGGTGGGGGCAGGAAACTAATGAAAAACTGTTTTTT. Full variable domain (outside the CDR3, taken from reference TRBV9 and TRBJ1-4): DSGVTQTPKHLITATGQRVTLRCSPRSGDLSVYWYQQSLDQGLQFLIQYYNGEERAKGNILERFSAQQFPDLHSELNLSSLELGDSALYFCASSRGWGQETNEKLFFGSGTQLSVL.

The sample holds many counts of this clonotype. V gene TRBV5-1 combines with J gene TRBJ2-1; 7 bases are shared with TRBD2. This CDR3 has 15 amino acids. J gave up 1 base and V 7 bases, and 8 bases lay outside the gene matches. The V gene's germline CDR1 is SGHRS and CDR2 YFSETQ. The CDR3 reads CASWESGGSYNEQFF. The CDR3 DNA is TGCGCCAGCTGGGAGTCGGGGGGTTCCTACAATGAGCAGTTCTTC.

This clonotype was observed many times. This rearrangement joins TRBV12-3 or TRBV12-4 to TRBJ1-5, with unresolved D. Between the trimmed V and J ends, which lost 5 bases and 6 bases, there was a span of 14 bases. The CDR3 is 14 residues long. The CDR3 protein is CASSPGSGTQPQHF. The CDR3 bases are TGTGCCAGCAGTCCCGGTTCAGGCACTCAGCCCCAGCATTTT.

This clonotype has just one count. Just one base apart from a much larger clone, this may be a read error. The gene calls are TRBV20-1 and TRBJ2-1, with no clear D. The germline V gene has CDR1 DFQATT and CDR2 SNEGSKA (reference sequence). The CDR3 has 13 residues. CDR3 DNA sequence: TGCGGTGCTGACTGGCTCTCCTACAATGAGCAGTTCTTC. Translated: CGADWLSYNEQFF.

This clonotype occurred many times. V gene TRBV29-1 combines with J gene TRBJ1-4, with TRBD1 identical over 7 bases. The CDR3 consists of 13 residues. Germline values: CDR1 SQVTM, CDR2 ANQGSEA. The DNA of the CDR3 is TGCAGGAAGACAGGGCCGAGTAATGAAAAACTGTTTTTT. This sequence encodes CRKTGPSNEKLFF.